Here is one T cell receptor beta chain with its context. Its cognate antigen is unknown. The CDR3 has 15 residues. Trimming removed 6 bases at V and 1 base at J, with 12 bases between. Germline CDR1 reads MNHEY; CDR2 reads SMNVEV (reference sequence). Second-dose intervals of approximately 4 or approximately 12 weeks were pooled. The data were taken from a study of T cell responses to AZD1222 COVID-19 vaccine. Study-wide results and caveats: Only 5 to 7 individuals given AZD1222 were seropositive at baseline. Spike-wide vaccine-associated CD4 TCRs dominated at 160-218 and 743-854. Repertoires were collected only later (after the peak T cell response had occurred).

Sequencing used immunoSEQ multiplex PCR; TCRdb keeps in-frame clones, though not all of them. This sample has around 96,000 clones, with about 89% found just once. This TCR came from an adult who received the AZD1222 COVID-19 vaccine. The V call is TRBV27, the J call TRBJ1-4, with D perhaps TRBD1 (5 bases). Here the sequenced sample was peripheral blood, taken 28 days after the second AZD1222 dose. Here the CDR3 reads CASRPGGVTNEKLFF. As DNA, the CDR3 is TGTGCCAGCAGACCTGGGGGGGTAACTAATGAAAAACTGTTTTTT.